This TCR beta chain was retrieved from a study of cytomegalovirus exposure and HLA in healthy donors. The table lists this clone with a few counts. The germline gives CDR1 LGHNA, CDR2 YNFKEQ. V dropped 1 base and J dropped 8; count of bases not matched to a gene: 7. The CDR3 spans 15 residues. With 60 Vbeta and 13 Jbeta primers, the PCR was carried out. The repertoire was sequenced with immunoSEQ multiplex PCR; TCRdb's copy has only in-frame clones and lacks some. The sample records some 57,000 clones, around 50% being singletons. The chain links TRBV4-2 to TRBJ2-2; TRBD2 matches 7 bases. This TCR was sampled from a human donor in good health. Material for sequencing was PBMCs. CDR3 nucleotide sequence: TGTGCCAGCAGCCAAGTCACTAGCGCTATAGGGGAGCTGTTTTTT. Its protein product is CASSQVTSAIGELFF.